Listed below are T cell receptor beta chains from one sample, sequenced in a study of response to subunit inactivated influenza vaccine. TCRdb redid the calling of the RT-PCR reads with MiXCR, one entry per CDR3 protein. Altogether around 710,000 distinct CDR3 sequences are present, about 15% being singletons, with the ten largest covering 6.5% to 8.5%. The starting material was PBMCs from blood, obtained about 14 days before vaccination. The origin of the receptors is a man aged 45-65 years who received an inactivated influenza vaccine. Both conserved end residues are part of each CDR3. D genes are given only for firm matches. Clone size is given for some rows only: seen once, a few or many times, or a class if the clone is expanded.

. | TRBJ2-6 | . | 15 | TRBV5-1 | TGCGCCAGCAGCATGACAGGTTCTGGGGCCAACGTCCTGACTTTC | CASSMTGSGANVLTF
few | TRBJ2-5 | . | 15 | TRBV15 | TGTGCCACCAGCAGAGATCGGGCAGCCCAAGAGACCCAGTACTTC | CATSRDRAAQETQYF
many | TRBJ1-5 | TRBD1 | 13 | TRBV6-2/TRBV6-3 | TGTGCCAGGTGGACAGGGGCAAATCAGCCCCAGCATTTT | CARWTGANQPQHF
few | TRBJ2-7 | TRBD1 | 14 | TRBV5-1 | TGCGCCAGCAGCGCCGGACAGGCCGCCTACGAGCAGTACTTC | CASSAGQAAYEQYF
few | TRBJ2-1 | TRBD1 | 15 | TRBV7-2 | TGTGCCAGCAGCCCGACAGGGGCCGTAGGCAATGAGCAGTTCTTC | CASSPTGAVGNEQFF
many | TRBJ2-7 | TRBD1 | 15 | TRBV3-1 | TGTGCCAGCAGCCAAGGGACAGGGAGGCCCTACGAGCAGTACTTC | CASSQGTGRPYEQYF
few | TRBJ2-7 | TRBD2 | 15 | TRBV4-2 | TGTGCCAGCAGCCAGGGACCGGAGGGCGGGAGCTCTCAGTACTTC | CASSQGPEGGSSQYF
many | TRBJ2-7 | . | 12 | TRBV4-3 | TGCGCCAGCAGCCTCCAGGGGCGCGAGCAGTACTTC | CASSLQGREQYF
. | TRBJ2-7 | . | 13 | TRBV6-6 | TGTGCCAGCAGTTACTCGAAATCCTACGAGCAGCACTTC | CASSYSKSYEQHF
few | TRBJ2-3 | TRBD1 | 15 | TRBV18 | TGTGCCAGCTCAACCTCGACAGGGAGCACAGATACGCAGTATTTT | CASSTSTGSTDTQYF
many | TRBJ1-3 | . | 14 | TRBV15 | TGTGCCACCCTAGACAGGTTGGGTGGAAACACCATATATTTT | CATLDRLGGNTIYF
few | TRBJ2-2 | . | 14 | TRBV6-2/TRBV6-3 | TGTGCCAGCAGTTACGACGGGGTTGGAGGGGAGCTGTTTTTT | CASSYDGVGGELFF
few | TRBJ2-3 | . | 16 | TRBV5-6 | TGTGCCAGCAGCGATCTGAGGGGGAGTAGCACAGATACGCAGTATTTT | CASSDLRGSSTDTQYF
many | TRBJ2-7 | TRBD1 | 12 | TRBV3-1 | TGTGCCAGCAGCCGTGGACAGGGCGAGCAGTACTTC | CASSRGQGEQYF
few | TRBJ1-1 | . | 13 | TRBV5-1 | TGCGCCAGCGGTCGACAGGCGGACACTGAAGCTTTCTTT | CASGRQADTEAFF
. | TRBJ1-1 | . | 15 | TRBV20-1 | TGCAGTGCTAGAGTTCCAGGGACCGTGAACACTGAAGCTTTCTTT | CSARVPGTVNTEAFF
. | TRBJ2-1 | TRBD1 | 17 | TRBV11-2 | TGTGCCAGCAGCTCCCGTAGACCGGGACAGGGCTACAATGAGCAGTTCTTC | CASSSRRPGQGYNEQFF
many | TRBJ2-3 | . | 16 | TRBV10-3 | TGTGCCATCAGTGAGCTGCTCCTAGTGGGAACAGATACGCAGTATTTT | CAISELLLVGTDTQYF
. | TRBJ2-1 | TRBD1 | 13 | TRBV7-1 | TGTGCCAGCAGCCCTGGGACAGGGGATGAGCAGTTCTTC | CASSPGTGDEQFF
few | TRBJ1-6 | . | 15 | TRBV4-3 | TGCGCCAGCAGCCAAGGGACCTCCAACGGTTCACCCCTCCACTTT | CASSQGTSNGSPLHF
few | TRBJ1-1 | . | 13 | TRBV29-1 | TGCAGCGCTGGACAGAACATGAACACTGAAGCTTTCTTT | CSAGQNMNTEAFF
. | TRBJ2-1 | TRBD1 | 18 | TRBV28 | TGTGCCAGCAGTCCTCGCACAAGATTGGGCAGGGGGCATAGTGAGCAGTTCTTC | CASSPRTRLGRGHSEQFF
. | TRBJ2-7 | . | 17 | TRBV20-1 | TGCAGTGCTAGAGGAGGGGGTCGGGGGGCCAGGCCCTACGAGCAGTACTTC | CSARGGGRGARPYEQYF
. | TRBJ2-1 | . | 13 | TRBV9 | TGTGCCAGCAGCGTAGGAAAAGGGGGTGAGCAGTTCTTC | CASSVGKGGEQFF
few | TRBJ2-1 | TRBD2 | 14 | TRBV5-6 | TGTGCCAGCAGTACACTAGCGGGAGAGAATGAGCAGTTCTTC | CASSTLAGENEQFF
. | TRBJ1-2 | TRBD1 | 16 | TRBV6-1 | TGTGCCAGCAGTAGCGCGACAGGGACCGCTCGGTATGGCTACACCTTC | CASSSATGTARYGYTF
. | TRBJ1-1 | . | 16 | TRBV20-1 | TGCAGTGCTAGGAGTTCCGGTGCAGGGACGGGCACTGAAGCTTTCTTT | CSARSSGAGTGTEAFF
few | TRBJ2-1 | TRBD1 | 17 | TRBV7-9 | TGTGCCAGCAGCTTAGGGACAGGGGGCCCCCCGGACAATGAGCAGTTCTTC | CASSLGTGGPPDNEQFF
. | TRBJ2-2 | . | 14 | TRBV5-4 | TGTGCCAGCAGCTTCGGCGACAGGCTGGGGGAGCTGTTTTTT | CASSFGDRLGELFF
few | TRBJ1-5 | . | 15 | TRBV4-1 | TGCGCCAGCAGCCAAGATAGTGTGGGTTGGGTGCCCCAGCATTTT | CASSQDSVGWVPQHF
. | TRBJ2-1 | TRBD1 | 13 | TRBV7-9 | TGTGCCAGCAGCTTAGGGCCAGGGGGTGAGCAGTTCTTC | CASSLGPGGEQFF
few | TRBJ2-7 | TRBD1 | 17 | TRBV4-1 | TGCGCCAGCAGCCAGGACCCAGACAGGGCGATTTCCTACGAGCAGTACTTC | CASSQDPDRAISYEQYF
. | TRBJ2-7 | . | 13 | TRBV7-3 | TGTGCCAGCAGCCCGACGTTTGGATCCGAGCAGTACTTC | CASSPTFGSEQYF
. | TRBJ2-5 | . | 13 | TRBV2 | TGTGCCAGCAGTCCCGCGGAGCGGGAGACCCAGTACTTC | CASSPAERETQYF
. | TRBJ2-5 | . | 16 | TRBV5-1 | TGCGCCAGCAGCTACCTAGGGACTGCCTCCCAAGAGACCCAGTACTTC | CASSYLGTASQETQYF
few | TRBJ2-5 | . | 11 | TRBV12-3/TRBV12-4 | TGTGCCAGCAGTACTAAAGGGACCCAGTACTTC | CASSTKGTQYF
. | TRBJ2-1 | . | 15 | TRBV29-1 | TGCAGCGTTGAAGCGGGGCGGGGGCCTTACAATGAGCAGTTCTTC | CSVEAGRGPYNEQFF
. | TRBJ2-1 | TRBD2 | 16 | TRBV23-1 | TGCGCCAGCAGTCAATCGGTAGCGGGCGGTAACAATGAGCAGTTCTTC | CASSQSVAGGNNEQFF
few | TRBJ2-5 | TRBD1 | 16 | TRBV10-3 | TGTGCCATCAGTGAATCCCCTGGGACAGGGCAAGAGACCCAGTACTTC | CAISESPGTGQETQYF
few | TRBJ2-3 | . | 15 | TRBV7-2 | TGTGCCAGCAGCCTTTCGGGGTCGGTCTCAGATACGCAGTATTTT | CASSLSGSVSDTQYF
. | TRBJ2-7 | . | 15 | TRBV4-1 | TGCGCCAGCAGCCAGGTTGGGGGGCCTCCCTACGAGCAGTACTTC | CASSQVGGPPYEQYF
few | TRBJ1-2 | TRBD1 | 14 | TRBV24-1 | TGTGCCACCAGTGAGGGGACAGGAACTATGGGCTACACCTTC | CATSEGTGTMGYTF
few | TRBJ2-1 | . | 19 | TRBV6-2/TRBV6-3 | TGTGCCAGCAGTTATTCTCCCGGGACTTCTCGATTTCTCTACAATGAGCAGTTCTTC | CASSYSPGTSRFLYNEQFF
. | TRBJ2-3 | TRBD2 | 16 | TRBV13 | TGTGCCAGCAGCTATAGACTAGCGGGGAACACAGATACGCAGTATTTT | CASSYRLAGNTDTQYF
many | TRBJ2-7 | . | 13 | TRBV12-3/TRBV12-4 | TGTGCCAGCAGTCGGGCAGGCAGCTACGAGCAGTACTTC | CASSRAGSYEQYF
few | TRBJ2-2 | . | 14 | TRBV20-1 | TGCAGTGCTAGGTCAAGCGGGACACCCGGGGAGCTGTTTTTT | CSARSSGTPGELFF
few | TRBJ2-7 | TRBD1 | 12 | TRBV20-1 | TGCAGTCTACAGGGGGCTATCTACGAGCAGTACTTC | CSLQGAIYEQYF